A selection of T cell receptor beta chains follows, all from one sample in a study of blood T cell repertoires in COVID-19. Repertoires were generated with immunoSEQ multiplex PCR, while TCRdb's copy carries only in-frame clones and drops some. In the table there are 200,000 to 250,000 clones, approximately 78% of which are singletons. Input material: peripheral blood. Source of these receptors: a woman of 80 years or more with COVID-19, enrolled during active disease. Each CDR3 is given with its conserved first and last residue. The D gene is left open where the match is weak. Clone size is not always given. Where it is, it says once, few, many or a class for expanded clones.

DNA: TGTGCCAGCAGTTTTTCGGACAGGGGCCACGAGCAGTACTTC
CDR3: CASSFSDRGHEQYF
V: TRBV28
J: TRBJ2-7
size: -
D: TRBD1

DNA: TGTGCCAGCAGGCCTGGGGCGGGAACTCGCGAGCAGTACTTC
CDR3: CASRPGAGTREQYF
V: TRBV6-6
J: TRBJ2-7
size: -
D: -

DNA: TGTGCCAGCAGCCTACGCACTAGCGCATACAATGAGCAGTTCTTC
CDR3: CASSLRTSAYNEQFF
V: TRBV11-2
J: TRBJ2-1
size: -
D: TRBD2

DNA: TGTGCCACCCTAGGGGGCTTTACTAATGAAAAACTGTTTTTT
CDR3: CATLGGFTNEKLFF
V: TRBV4-2
J: TRBJ1-4
size: few
D: TRBD1

DNA: TGTGCCAGCTCACCTGACATAGCGGGGGCACACAATGAGCAGTTCTTC
CDR3: CASSPDIAGAHNEQFF
V: TRBV18
J: TRBJ2-1
size: -
D: TRBD2

DNA: TGTGCCAGCCGCCGGACAGGATATCAGCCCCAGCATTTT
CDR3: CASRRTGYQPQHF
V: TRBV28
J: TRBJ1-5
size: -
D: TRBD1

DNA: TGTGCCAGCAGTGAAGTGATGCCGGCTGGGGCCAACGTCCTGACTTTC
CDR3: CASSEVMPAGANVLTF
V: TRBV2
J: TRBJ2-6
size: -
D: -

DNA: TGTGCCAGCAGCCCCCGGCGGGGCACAGATACGCAGTATTTT
CDR3: CASSPRRGTDTQYF
V: TRBV7-2
J: TRBJ2-3
size: -
D: -

DNA: TGCGCCAGCAGCTTGCCCGGGACAGGGAGTTGGAATGAGCAGTTCTTC
CDR3: CASSLPGTGSWNEQFF
V: TRBV5-1
J: TRBJ2-1
size: -
D: TRBD1

DNA: TGTGCCAGCAGTTCCCAATCCGGGACTTTATTGGCCGATCAGCCCCAGCATTTT
CDR3: CASSSQSGTLLADQPQHF
V: TRBV28
J: TRBJ1-5
size: -
D: -

DNA: TGTGTCACAGGGGGGGACACTGAAGCTTTCTTT
CDR3: CVTGGDTEAFF
V: TRBV28
J: TRBJ1-1
size: once
D: TRBD1

DNA: TGTGCCAGCAGCTTACAGGGCCACACTGAAGCTTTCTTT
CDR3: CASSLQGHTEAFF
V: TRBV7-9
J: TRBJ1-1
size: many
D: -

DNA: TGCGCCAGCAGCTGGGGGACTAGCGGGGGCCAAGAGACCCAGTACTTC
CDR3: CASSWGTSGGQETQYF
V: TRBV5-1
J: TRBJ2-5
size: -
D: TRBD2

DNA: TGTGCCAGCAGTATCCAGGCGGGAAACACCGGGGAGCTGTTTTTT
CDR3: CASSIQAGNTGELFF
V: TRBV7-9
J: TRBJ2-2
size: -
D: -

DNA: TGTGCCAGCAGCTCTGCCCCGACAGTTACTGAAGCTTTCTTT
CDR3: CASSSAPTVTEAFF
V: TRBV13
J: TRBJ1-1
size: -
D: -

DNA: TGCGCCAGCAGCCAAGAACACAGGGAGGGTTCACCCCTCCACTTT
CDR3: CASSQEHREGSPLHF
V: TRBV4-3
J: TRBJ1-6
size: once
D: -

DNA: TGTGCCAGCAGCTTAGATGGCGGCGGGGAGCAGTACTTC
CDR3: CASSLDGGGEQYF
V: TRBV11-2
J: TRBJ2-7
size: -
D: -

DNA: TGTGCCAGCAGTCGAAATCCCCCACAGGGGGCGTATAATTCACCCCTCCACTTT
CDR3: CASSRNPPQGAYNSPLHF
V: TRBV6-6
J: TRBJ1-6
size: -
D: TRBD1

DNA: TGTGCCAGCAGCCAATGGACTTCTTCTGAAGCTTTCTTT
CDR3: CASSQWTSSEAFF
V: TRBV5-4
J: TRBJ1-1
size: -
D: -

DNA: TGCGCCAGCAGCACGGGACAGGGGGCTGGAAACACCATATATTTT
CDR3: CASSTGQGAGNTIYF
V: TRBV5-1
J: TRBJ1-3
size: few
D: TRBD1

DNA: TGTGCCAGCAGCTCCGGGACAGGACTTCCCGGGGAGCTGTTTTTT
CDR3: CASSSGTGLPGELFF
V: TRBV5-5
J: TRBJ2-2
size: -
D: TRBD1

DNA: TGCGCCAGCAGCTTGGCCGTTAGCGGGAGGTGGGAGCAGTACTTC
CDR3: CASSLAVSGRWEQYF
V: TRBV5-1
J: TRBJ2-7
size: -
D: TRBD2

DNA: TGTGCCAGCTCACCACGGACAGAAAATTCACCCCTCCACTTT
CDR3: CASSPRTENSPLHF
V: TRBV18
J: TRBJ1-6
size: -
D: -

DNA: TGTGCCACCAGCTCAAAGGCGGGCGGGAGCTCCTACAATGAGCAGTTCTTC
CDR3: CATSSKAGGSSYNEQFF
V: TRBV15
J: TRBJ2-1
size: once
D: TRBD2

DNA: TGTGCCAGCATTCCCCCCGGCGGGGGAAACACCATATATTTT
CDR3: CASIPPGGGNTIYF
V: TRBV6-6
J: TRBJ1-3
size: -
D: -

DNA: TGTGCCAGCAGCCGCGGGGGGCAGGGTGAAAAACTGTTTTTT
CDR3: CASSRGGQGEKLFF
V: TRBV11-2
J: TRBJ1-4
size: -
D: -

DNA: TGTGCCAGCAGCTATACAGGCTCCTACAATGAGCAGTTCTTC
CDR3: CASSYTGSYNEQFF
V: TRBV5-4
J: TRBJ2-1
size: -
D: -

DNA: TGCAGCGTTGAATACAGGGGCGTATGGGAGACCCAGTACTTC
CDR3: CSVEYRGVWETQYF
V: TRBV29-1
J: TRBJ2-5
size: -
D: TRBD1

DNA: TGTGCCAGCAGTTTAGGCCCCCTACTTAGCGGGGGGGCTTCAGATACGCAGTATTTT
CDR3: CASSLGPLLSGGASDTQYF
V: TRBV27
J: TRBJ2-3
size: -
D: TRBD2

DNA: TGTGCCAGCAGCCAAGTCAGGGACTACTCCTACGAGCAGTACTTC
CDR3: CASSQVRDYSYEQYF
V: TRBV4-2
J: TRBJ2-7
size: few
D: TRBD2

DNA: TGTGCCAGCAGTGGCCAGGGGGAGGAAGCTTTCTTT
CDR3: CASSGQGEEAFF
V: TRBV2
J: TRBJ1-1
size: -
D: TRBD1

DNA: TGCAGCGTGGGGGGGACGGCGAATTTACCGGCCGAAGCTTTCTTT
CDR3: CSVGGTANLPAEAFF
V: TRBV29-1
J: TRBJ1-1
size: -
D: -

DNA: TGTGCCAGCTCACCACCGGACTTGGCGGGCACTGAAGCTTTCTTT
CDR3: CASSPPDLAGTEAFF
V: TRBV18
J: TRBJ1-1
size: -
D: -

DNA: TGTGCCAGCAGCTTACAGGGAAACTCTGGAAACACCATATATTTT
CDR3: CASSLQGNSGNTIYF
V: TRBV7-6
J: TRBJ1-3
size: -
D: -

DNA: TGTGCCAGCTCACGACAGGGCTCCTACGAGCAGTACTTC
CDR3: CASSRQGSYEQYF
V: TRBV18
J: TRBJ2-7
size: -
D: TRBD1

DNA: TGTGCCTGGAGTGTACCAGCGGGGGGCTACGAGCAGTACTTC
CDR3: CAWSVPAGGYEQYF
V: TRBV30
J: TRBJ2-7
size: -
D: TRBD2

DNA: TGTGCCACCAGCACCCGACGGGACAACCCGTATGGCTACACCTTC
CDR3: CATSTRRDNPYGYTF
V: TRBV15
J: TRBJ1-2
size: -
D: -

DNA: TGTGCCAGCAGCCCCAGAGCTAGCGGGAGATCGAGTGAGCAGTTCTTC
CDR3: CASSPRASGRSSEQFF
V: TRBV7-3
J: TRBJ2-1
size: -
D: TRBD2

DNA: TGTGCCAGTAGTAAACGAGAGCAAGGCTACACCTTC
CDR3: CASSKREQGYTF
V: TRBV19
J: TRBJ1-2
size: -
D: -

DNA: TGCGCCAGCAGCTGGGGGCAGACTCTGAGGTACGAGCAGTACTTC
CDR3: CASSWGQTLRYEQYF
V: TRBV5-1
J: TRBJ2-7
size: -
D: -

DNA: TGTGCCAGCAGCCCCCTTAGGGGTAGCTCCTATAATTCACCCCTCCACTTT
CDR3: CASSPLRGSSYNSPLHF
V: TRBV11-2
J: TRBJ1-6
size: -
D: -

DNA: TGTGCCAGCATAGAAGTAGCGGGATCTTACAATGAGCAGTTCTTC
CDR3: CASIEVAGSYNEQFF
V: TRBV6-5
J: TRBJ2-1
size: -
D: TRBD2

DNA: TGTGCCAGCTCACCCGGACAGGGGCCCTACGAGCAGTACTTC
CDR3: CASSPGQGPYEQYF
V: TRBV18
J: TRBJ2-7
size: -
D: TRBD1

DNA: TGTGCCAGCAGCCGCCCCGCTAGGGAGACCCAGTACTTC
CDR3: CASSRPARETQYF
V: TRBV11-2
J: TRBJ2-5
size: -
D: -

DNA: TGTGCCTGGAGTGTACATGAGACCCAGTACTTC
CDR3: CAWSVHETQYF
V: TRBV30
J: TRBJ2-5
size: once
D: -